This T cell receptor beta chain was sequenced for a study of cytomegalovirus exposure and HLA in healthy donors. V was cut by 1 base and J by 7 bases, with 23 bases left in between. This CDR3 region has 18 residues. Germline V CDR1 and CDR2: MNHEY, SMNVEV (reference sequence). With 60 Vbeta and 13 Jbeta primers, the PCR was carried out. Only in-frame clones appear in the TCRdb table, and some are missing; sequencing was by immunoSEQ multiplex PCR. The repertoire table contains fewer than 200,000 clones. Study outcomes and limitations: Later findings reportedly placed an Asian-associated ancestry cluster below the approximately 650-donor mean for N-insertions. Sequencing had likely introduced a cluster of highly shared sequence variants as an artifact.

To note about this clone: As yet, its antigen is unknown.

This TCR derives from a man aged 25-40 years in good health and CMV-seronegative. The V and J genes are TRBV27 and TRBJ1-5, with unresolved D. Source material: PBMCs. CDR3 in DNA: TGTGCCAGCAGTTTATTCTTGGGAAGCGGGAGGGCGGGACAGCCCCAGCATTTT. It translates to CASSLFLGSGRAGQPQHF.